A selection of T cell receptor beta chains follows, all from one sample in a study of CD8+ T cells in alopecia areata. Here immunoSEQ multiplex PCR was the method, and the copy in TCRdb shows in-frame clones only, minus some. The sample shows approximately 160,000 clones, 60% to 75% of them seen only once. Here the sequenced sample was CD4+ T cells sorted from blood, taken at week 24, from a patient treated with tofacitinib. Receptors were obtained from a human donor with alopecia areata. The CDR3 runs from the conserved cysteine through the conserved F or W. The D gene is left open where the match is weak. Not every row has a clone size; where given, it reads once, few, many or a size class.

clone size	V gene	J gene	D gene	CDR3 DNA	CDR3 protein
-	TRBV5-1	TRBJ2-4	TRBD2	TGCGCCAGCAGCTCCGGGACTAGCAAAAACATTCAGTACTTC	CASSSGTSKNIQYF
few	TRBV30	TRBJ2-3	-	TGTGCCTGGAGCGGACCATCGGATACGCAGTATTTT	CAWSGPSDTQYF
-	TRBV2	TRBJ2-3	-	TGTGCCAGCAGTGTAATTCGGACAGATACGCAGTATTTT	CASSVIRTDTQYF
-	TRBV21-1	TRBJ1-5	-	TGTGCCAGCAGCAAAGAGCGGGGGACTAGCAATCAGCCCCAGCATTTT	CASSKERGTSNQPQHF
-	TRBV11-2	TRBJ2-3	-	TGTGCCAGCAGCTTACAGCGGGTCGCCACAGATACGCAGTATTTT	CASSLQRVATDTQYF
-	TRBV7-2	TRBJ2-7	TRBD1	TGTGCCAGCAGCTTGGGACAGCGAACCTACGAGCAGTACTTC	CASSLGQRTYEQYF
-	TRBV2	TRBJ2-7	-	TGTGCCAGCAGTGAAGGGGCAGGCGAGCAGTACTTC	CASSEGAGEQYF
many	TRBV2	TRBJ1-2	-	TGTGCCAGCAGAGCAAGACAGGTCTTGAATAACTATGGCTACACCTTC	CASRARQVLNNYGYTF
-	TRBV5-1	TRBJ1-5	-	TGCGCCAGCAGCTCCGGAGAGTCAGGTCAGCCCCAGCATTTT	CASSSGESGQPQHF
-	TRBV15	TRBJ1-4	-	TGTGCCACCAGCAAAAACAGGGCCGGCAATGAAAAACTGTTTTTT	CATSKNRAGNEKLFF
-	TRBV6-1	TRBJ1-5	-	TGTGCCAGCAGAGGTACCGGGCGGAACAATCAGCCCCAGCATTTT	CASRGTGRNNQPQHF
-	TRBV6-5	TRBJ1-6	TRBD1	TGTGCCAGCCTGGGGACAGGGATTAATTCACCCCTCCACTTT	CASLGTGINSPLHF
-	TRBV19	TRBJ2-7	TRBD1	TGTGCCAGTACCAGAACCGGGACAGATTACTACGAGCAGTACTTC	CASTRTGTDYYEQYF
-	TRBV30	TRBJ2-3	-	TGTGCCTGGAGTTCCCCCCTAAGAGTATCAGATACGCAGTATTTT	CAWSSPLRVSDTQYF
-	TRBV30	TRBJ1-5	-	TGTGCCTGGAGTTTGCGTCCCAATCAGCCCCAGCATTTT	CAWSLRPNQPQHF
-	TRBV10-3	TRBJ1-1	TRBD1	TGTGCCATCAGAGGGACAGGGAACACTGAAGCTTTCTTT	CAIRGTGNTEAFF
-	TRBV29-1	TRBJ1-1	TRBD1	TGCAGCGTGAAACCGGGACAGGGTAATTTACAACACACTGAAGCTTTCTTT	CSVKPGQGNLQHTEAFF
-	TRBV2	TRBJ1-3	-	TGTGCCAGCAGTGAACGGGGAAACACCATATATTTT	CASSERGNTIYF
once	TRBV7-9	TRBJ2-3	TRBD1	TGTGCCAGCAGCCCGGGGACAGGGGGTCGTGCGGATACGCAGTATTTT	CASSPGTGGRADTQYF
once	TRBV2	TRBJ2-1	-	TGTGCCAGCAGTGAAACAGGGAACGACTACAATGAGCAGTTCTTC	CASSETGNDYNEQFF
-	TRBV23-1	TRBJ2-3	-	TGCGCCAGCAGTCAATGCTCGGTTGAGCAAAGCACAGATACGCAGTATTTT	CASSQCSVEQSTDTQYF
-	TRBV29-1	TRBJ2-7	-	TGCAGCGTTGATCTGGGCAGCTACGAGCAGTACTTC	CSVDLGSYEQYF
many	TRBV10-3	TRBJ1-2	-	TGTGCCATCAGTGACGAGGGATATGGCTACACCTTC	CAISDEGYGYTF
-	TRBV7-3	TRBJ1-1	-	TGTGCCAGCACCCCCGGACACCCGAACACTGAAGCTTTCTTT	CASTPGHPNTEAFF
-	TRBV4-2	TRBJ2-7	-	TGTGCCAGCAGCCAAGATCTTTGGACAGAGCAGTACTTC	CASSQDLWTEQYF
once	TRBV29-1	TRBJ1-1	-	TGCAGCGTGTCACAGGGAGTGAACACTGAAGCTTTCTTT	CSVSQGVNTEAFF
-	TRBV9	TRBJ1-2	-	TGTGCCAGCAGCGTAGGTAGGGGGGACTATGGCTACACCTTC	CASSVGRGDYGYTF
-	TRBV7-3	TRBJ2-7	-	TGTGCCAGCAGCTTTTGGACAGACTCCTACGAGCAGTACTTC	CASSFWTDSYEQYF
-	TRBV15	TRBJ2-2	-	TGTGCCACCAGCAGAGCTAGGGCCGGGGAGCTGTTTTTT	CATSRARAGELFF
-	TRBV19	TRBJ1-2	-	TGTGCCAGTAGCCGCAGCGGCCTCTATGGCTACACCTTC	CASSRSGLYGYTF
-	TRBV2	TRBJ1-1	-	TGTGCCAGCAGTGCGCGGGAGCAAGCTTTCTTT	CASSAREQAFF
few	TRBV29-1	TRBJ1-2	-	TGCAGCGTTGTAATAGGGAGTGGCTATGGCTACACCTTC	CSVVIGSGYGYTF
-	TRBV5-6	TRBJ1-2	TRBD1	TGTGCCAGCAGCCGTCGGACAGGCCTAGGATACACCTTC	CASSRRTGLGYTF
-	TRBV11-2	TRBJ2-5	TRBD2	TGTGCCAGCAGCTTGGGACTAGCGAGGGAGACCCAGTACTTC	CASSLGLARETQYF
few	TRBV6-1	TRBJ2-7	-	TGTGCCAGCCTCCGGGCCCAGGCCCCCTACGAGCAGTACTTC	CASLRAQAPYEQYF
-	TRBV5-1	TRBJ1-5	-	TGCGCCAGCAGCTTGGTAGGGGACAATCAGCCCCAGCATTTT	CASSLVGDNQPQHF
once	TRBV6-5	TRBJ2-7	-	TGTGCCAGCAGTTACTCGTTGTCTCCACGGGAGCAGTACTTC	CASSYSLSPREQYF
-	TRBV29-1	TRBJ1-5	-	TGCAGCGTTCAACAGTTGGCTAATCAGCCCCAGCATTTT	CSVQQLANQPQHF
-	TRBV9	TRBJ1-1	-	TGTGCCAGCAGCGTAGTCCACAAGAACACTGAAGCTTTCTTT	CASSVVHKNTEAFF
-	TRBV23-1	TRBJ2-7	-	TGCGCCAGCAGTCAAGCCAGACCGCCCTACGAGCAGTACTTC	CASSQARPPYEQYF
-	TRBV5-6	TRBJ1-4	-	TGTGCCAGCAGCTTGGTGACAAGTGTCACCGAAAAACTGTTTTTT	CASSLVTSVTEKLFF
-	TRBV30	TRBJ2-4	TRBD1	TGTGCCTGGGCCTACAGGGGTTTCGGCAAAAACATTCAGTACTTC	CAWAYRGFGKNIQYF
-	TRBV25-1	TRBJ2-5	TRBD2	TGTGCCAGCAGTGACCTCGGGGGACTAGTTGAGACCCAGTACTTC	CASSDLGGLVETQYF
few	TRBV7-2	TRBJ2-5	-	TGTGCCAGCAGCTCCACTGTGGGGAACCAAGAGACCCAGTACTTC	CASSSTVGNQETQYF